This T cell receptor (beta chain) was recovered during a study of T cells expressing NK-cell markers. Whole-study context: Repertoires of TCR beta were obtained from T cells sorted as CD3+CD56+NKG2C+, CD3+CD56+NKG2C- and CD3+CD56-NKG2C+.

TCRdb reanalyzed the 5' RACE reads, giving one entry per CDR3 protein sequence and no DNA. The ten top clones account for almost 1.5%, within a sample of some 500,000 distinct CDR3 sequences. Looked up from germline, CDR1 is SGHRS and CDR2 is YFSETQ. This CDR3 is 13 amino acids long. Sequenced material: blood T cells: a sorted CD56 or NKG2C T cell subset, CD4+ or CD8+ T cells, or bulk PBMC T cells (not recorded which). The V call is TRBV5-1, the J call TRBJ2-2. The sequence was obtained from a woman aged 50 to 60 in good health. CDR3 amino acids: CASTPSNTGELFF.